This T cell receptor beta chain was recovered during a study of cytomegalovirus exposure and HLA in healthy donors. Study findings and constraints: Presence/absence analyses assumed roughly uniform sequencing depth across donors, which may not hold. TRBV6-2, TRBV6-3 and other indistinguishable V segments were excluded.

In its sample, this clone was seen a few times. Its cognate antigen is unknown. PCR amplification relied on 60 Vbeta primers (plus 13 Jbeta primers). The repertoire was sequenced with immunoSEQ multiplex PCR; TCRdb's copy has only in-frame clones and lacks some. The table lists some 93,000 clones, 78% of them singletons. V lost 1 base to trimming and J lost 8 bases; unmatched junction nucleotides: 8. The germline V gene encodes CDR1 MNHNS and CDR2 SASEGT. CDR3 size: 15 residues. The chain couples TRBV6-1 to TRBJ2-1; 7 bases are shared with TRBD2. The specimen sequenced was PBMCs. The sequence was collected from a woman in her 40s in good health and CMV-seronegative. The CDR3 reads CASSEGTSKFYEQFF. The CDR3 DNA follows: TGTGCCAGCAGTGAAGGGACTAGTAAGTTCTATGAGCAGTTCTTC.